These 3 T cell receptor beta chains were all obtained from the same sample, sequenced in a study of T-cell memory formation after mild COVID-19 (dated by TCRdb to about 2021). The library was obtained by 5' RACE. Sequenced on an Illumina NovaSeq 6000. Using fastp trimming at Q25 and MiXCR clonotype assembly, TCRdb reanalyzed the public sequencing data and kept in-frame beta chains. Records with the same CDR3 protein are collapsed into one entry carrying the most frequent genes and DNA. This sample lists 550,000 to 600,000 distinct CDR3 sequences; around 15% were detected once. The ten top clones hold about 8.6% of the sample. The sequencing sample was made of PBMCs or a T cell subset sorted from them (not recorded which). The receptor set was obtained from an adult woman who had mild COVID-19 (a few samples of this study predate the infection). The sample titles of this study are shuffled in the database, so cell type and time point are left out; the donor was told from shared clones.

The CDR3 coding sequence is TGTGCCAGCAGTGAGCTCGGAGCAGGGATCGCAGATACGCAGTATTTT. Amino acid sequence: CASSELGAGIADTQYF. The chain carries TRBV2 and TRBJ2-3; D is possibly TRBD1 (5 bases). This CDR3 is built from 16 residues. The germline V gene encodes CDR1 SNHLY and CDR2 FYNNEI. V lost 3 bases and J lost 4, with 17 bases in between.

The chain uses TRBV7-6 and TRBJ1-1; D not resolved. CDR3 size: 15 residues. From germline, CDR1 is SGHVS and CDR2 FNYEAQ. Trimming removed 1 base at V and 1 base at J, with 10 bases between. The CDR3 DNA sequence: TGTGCCAGCAGCTTAGTGCTGGCAGCGAACACTGAAGCTTTCTTT. Translating gives CASSLVLAANTEAFF.

In its sample, this clonotype was seen a few times. V usage is TRBV9 and J usage is TRBJ2-7; the D gene is possibly TRBD1 (5 bases). CDR3 length: 13 amino acids. V was pared by 0 bases and J by 6 bases, with 10 bases between. Germline-derived CDR1 and CDR2 are SGDLS and YYNGEE. The CDR3 nucleotides are TGTGCCAGCAGCGTAGCACAGGTGGGCGAGCAGTACTTC. This codes for CASSVAQVGEQYF.